The 16 T cell receptor beta chains presented below share a single source sample, sequenced in a study of blood T cell repertoires in COVID-19. Assay: immunoSEQ multiplex PCR; the TCRdb copy retains only in-frame clones and omits some. The table records 120,000 to 150,000 clones, roughly 87% of them present only once. The specimen was peripheral blood. The receptors stem from a human donor in a cohort sampled during active COVID-19.

This chain joins TRBV6-1 and TRBJ2-3, with 7 bases fitting TRBD2. The J segment lost 2 bases and the V segment lost 1 base, leaving 3 bases of the junction unmatched. Per germline, CDR1 MNHNS and CDR2 SASEGT. The CDR3 runs 15 residues. CDR3 in amino acids: CASSEVAGDTDTQYF. Written as DNA, the CDR3 is TGTGCCAGCAGTGAAGTCGCGGGGGACACAGATACGCAGTATTTT.

The rearrangement links TRBV14 to TRBJ1-1; TRBD1 might be the D (5 bases). The germline gives CDR1 SGHDN, CDR2 FVKESK. The V end was cut by 0 bases, the J end by 11 bases, with 7 bases between. This CDR3 has 11 amino acids. The CDR3 loop reads CASSQDGGAFF. The CDR3 DNA reads as TGTGCCAGCAGCCAAGATGGGGGGGCTTTCTTT. The variable domain in full, with the rest retrieved from reference TRBV14 and TRBJ1-1, is EAGVTQFPSHSVIEKGQTVTLRCDPISGHDNLYWYRRVMGKEIKFLLHFVKESKQDESGMPNNRFLAERTGGTYSTLKVQPAELEDSGVYFCASSQDGGAFFGQGTRLTVV.

This clone came up once. The J gene is TRBJ2-2, the V gene TRBV5-1, with TRBD1 matching 8 bases. Germline loops: CDR1 SGHRS, CDR2 YFSETQ. The CDR3 loop spans 15 amino acids. The V gene end was trimmed by 0 bases and the J gene end by 4 bases; junction bases not matched to a gene: 2. CDR3 amino acids: CASSLEDRATGELFF. CDR3 sequence (DNA): TGCGCCAGCAGCTTGGAGGACAGGGCCACCGGGGAGCTGTTTTTT.

The sample holds one count of this clone. The V and J genes are TRBV11-2 and TRBJ1-1; 8 positions agree with TRBD1. The length of the CDR3 is 16 residues. Germline values: CDR1 SGHAT, CDR2 FQNNGV. The V gene end was trimmed by 3 bases and the J gene end by 3 bases; junction bases not matched to a gene: 9. The CDR3 DNA is TGTGCCAGCAGCTTTCCAGGGGGCGCTGGGGACACTGAAGCTTTCTTT. It encodes CASSFPGGAGDTEAFF.

The chain couples TRBV5-1 to TRBJ2-7; TRBD2 aligns across 9 bases. Germline V gene data show CDR1 as SGHRS and CDR2 as YFSETQ. The CDR3 has 15 residues. The V gene end was trimmed by 0 bases and the J gene end by 5 bases; junction bases not matched to a gene: 6. The CDR3 nucleotides read TGCGCCAGCAGCTTGGAAGAGCGGGGGGCGAACGAGCAGTACTTC. Its translation is CASSLEERGANEQYF.

The V and J genes are TRBV7-2 and TRBJ2-5; 8 nucleotides match TRBD2. The germline V gene has CDR1 SGHTA and CDR2 FQGNSA. This CDR3 is 15 amino acids long. Trimming removed 0 bases from V and 5 bases from J; junction bases left unmatched: 5. The CDR3: CASSLAGTRGETQYF. The CDR3 DNA reads as TGTGCCAGCAGCTTAGCCGGGACTAGGGGGGAGACCCAGTACTTC.

This chain joins TRBV7-9 and TRBJ2-7; D is possibly TRBD1 (5 bases). Trimming pared 5 bases from V and 4 bases from J, leaving 6 bases between. The CDR3 spans 11 residues. Germline V lookup: CDR1 SEHNR, CDR2 FQNEAQ (reference sequence). Here the CDR3 reads CASSDSYEQYF. For the CDR3, the DNA is TGTGCCAGCAGCGACAGTTACGAGCAGTACTTC.

The chain carries TRBV5-8 and TRBJ2-7; 9 positions match TRBD1. J lost 3 bases, V lost 4 bases, and 5 bases had no gene match. The germline gives CDR1 SGHTS, CDR2 YDEGEE. CDR3 length: 14 residues. The CDR3 here is CASSTTGGVYEQYF. The CDR3 DNA reads TGTGCCAGCAGCACGACAGGGGGAGTCTACGAGCAGTACTTC. Drawing the rest from reference TRBV5-8 and TRBJ2-7, the complete variable domain is EAGVTQSPTHLIKTRGQQATLRCSPISGHTSVYWYQQALGLGLQFLLWYDEGEERNRGNFPPRFSGRQFPNYSSELNVNALELEDSALYLCASSTTGGVYEQYFGPGTRLTVT.

The chain couples TRBV9 to TRBJ2-1; 15 bases are shared with TRBD2. CDR1 SGDLS and CDR2 YYNGEE come from the germline V gene. V lost 4 bases to trimming and J lost 0 bases; unmatched junction nucleotides: 5. This CDR3 is built from 18 residues. CDR3 coding DNA: TGTGCCAGCAGCCCCGGACTAGCGGGGGGGAGCTCCTACAATGAGCAGTTCTTC. Translating it yields CASSPGLAGGSSYNEQFF.

This rearrangement joins TRBV7-9 to TRBJ1-2; D possibly corresponds to TRBD1 (5 bases). Deletions cut 1 base from V and 11 bases from J, with 14 bases between. This CDR3 is built from 13 residues. Germline-derived CDR1 and CDR2 are SEHNR and FQNEAQ (reference sequence). The CDR3 sequence is CASSLEGIGQYTF. CDR3 bases: TGTGCCAGCAGCTTAGAGGGGATCGGGCAGTACACCTTC.

The chain uses TRBV6-2 or TRBV6-3 and TRBJ2-1, with TRBD2 matching over 8 bases. Germline V lookup: CDR1 MNHEY, CDR2 SVGEGT. Trimming took 0 bases from V and 15 from J; bases not matched to a gene: 19. The CDR3 length is 17 residues. The DNA of the CDR3 is TGTGCCAGCAGTTACTCGCAACGGGGGGGAAAGCCCCCTCTGCCGTTCTTC. This sequence encodes CASSYSQRGGKPPLPFF.

Here the CDR3 reads CASSLGQGENNEKLFF. CDR3 DNA sequence: TGTGCCAGCAGCCTGGGACAGGGGGAGAATAATGAAAAACTGTTTTTT. V gene TRBV5-4 combines with J gene TRBJ1-4, with 11 bases lining up with TRBD1. The junction had 6 bases not matched to a gene; V was cut back by 4 bases and J by 4 bases. This CDR3 is built from 16 residues. Germline V lookup: CDR1 SGHNT, CDR2 YYREEE (reference sequence).

The V gene is TRBV4-3, the J gene TRBJ2-5; D is possibly TRBD1 (8 bases). CDR1 is LGHNA and CDR2 is YSLEER in the germline V gene. The CDR3 totals 15 residues. The ends were cut back, 3 bases at V and 5 bases at J, with 16 bases in the middle. CDR3 coding DNA: TGCGCCAGCAGCCAGGGCAGGGGGCGGGGGGAGACCCAGTACTTC. As protein: CASSQGRGRGETQYF.

The chain employs TRBV4-2 and TRBJ1-4, with D uncertain. V lost 3 bases, J lost 4 bases, and 15 bases lay in between. Per the germline V gene, CDR1 is LGHNA and CDR2 is YNFKEQ. This CDR3 spans 16 amino acids. In DNA form, the CDR3 reads TGTGCCAGCAGCCAGGACCTCGTGAGGGATAATGAAAAACTGTTTTTT. It encodes CASSQDLVRDNEKLFF.

This clone was picked up one time. The chain recombines TRBV10-3 with TRBJ2-1, with 11 bases matching TRBD2. V dropped 4 bases and J dropped 0; count of bases not matched to a gene: 2. CDR1 and CDR2 from the germline V gene are ENHRY and SYGVKD. There are 16 residues in the CDR3. CDR3 in DNA: TGTGCCATCAGTGCGACTAGCGGGGACTCCTACAATGAGCAGTTCTTC. Protein sequence: CAISATSGDSYNEQFF.

The rearrangement joins TRBV28 to TRBJ1-1; D may be TRBD1 (5 bases). The CDR3 totals 13 residues. V gave up 6 bases and J gave up 0 bases, with 8 bases separating them. CDR1 is MDHEN and CDR2 is SYDVKM in the germline V gene. CDR3 region: CASRRQLNTEAFF. In DNA, the CDR3 is TGTGCCAGCAGACGACAGTTGAACACTGAAGCTTTCTTT. Variable domain in full (rest from reference TRBV28 and TRBJ1-1): DVKVTQSSRYLVKRTGEKVFLECVQDMDHENMFWYRQDPGLGLRLIYFSYDVKMKEKGDIPEGYSVSREKKERFSLILESASTNQTSMYLCASRRQLNTEAFFGQGTRLTVV.